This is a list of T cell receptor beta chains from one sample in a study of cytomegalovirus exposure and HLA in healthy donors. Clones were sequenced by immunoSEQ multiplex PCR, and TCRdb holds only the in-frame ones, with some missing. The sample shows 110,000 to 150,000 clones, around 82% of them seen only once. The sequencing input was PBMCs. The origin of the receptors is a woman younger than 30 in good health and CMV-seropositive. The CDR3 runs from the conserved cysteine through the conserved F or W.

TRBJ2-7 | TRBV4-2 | CASSQDGRGRQGEQYF
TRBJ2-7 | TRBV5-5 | CASSSTSGASYEQYF
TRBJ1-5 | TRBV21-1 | CARVGGSHQPQHF
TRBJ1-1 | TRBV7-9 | CASSPEPEAEAFF
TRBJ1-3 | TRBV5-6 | CASSEGAPGSGNTIYF
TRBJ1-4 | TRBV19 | CASSPTQGQGQPNEKLFF
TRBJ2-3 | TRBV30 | CAFFGGSTDTQYF
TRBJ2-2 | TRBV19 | CASNGGTNTGELFF
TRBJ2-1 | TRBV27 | CASTHSGGARYEQFF
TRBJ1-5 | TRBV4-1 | CASSQAGGNQPQHF
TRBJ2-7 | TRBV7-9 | CASSPPTGVHEQYF
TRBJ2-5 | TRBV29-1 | CSPGGETQYF
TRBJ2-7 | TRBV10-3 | CAISEGGPYEQYF
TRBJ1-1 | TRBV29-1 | CSAAGQGRLKPMNTEAFF
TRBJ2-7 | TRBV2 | CASSGLAGGSSYEQYF
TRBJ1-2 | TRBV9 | CASSVGQGNYGYTF
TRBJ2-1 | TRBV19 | CASSIDLAGGRNEQFF
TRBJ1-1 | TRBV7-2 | CASSLALISTEAFF
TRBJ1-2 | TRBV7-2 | CASSLGGTGDYGYTF
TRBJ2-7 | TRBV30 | CAWSPGVGGEQYF
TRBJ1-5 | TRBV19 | CASSSGQSNQPQHF
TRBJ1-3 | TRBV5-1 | CASSLDRGSGNTIYF
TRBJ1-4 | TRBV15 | CATSPGGVGNEKLFF
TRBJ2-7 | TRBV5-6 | CASSSRDRVHEQYF
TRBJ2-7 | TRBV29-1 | CSVGSGSEQYF
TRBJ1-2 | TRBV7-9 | CASSLVRGKSAYGYTF
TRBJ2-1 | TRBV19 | CASSIRDRGYNEQFF
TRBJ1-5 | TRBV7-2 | CASSLSPSNQPQHF
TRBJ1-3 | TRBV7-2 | CASSAGQGANTIYF
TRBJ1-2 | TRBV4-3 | CASSQERGQGYTF
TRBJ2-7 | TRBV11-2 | CASSPGQGRSKQYF